This TCR beta chain was recorded in a study of OX40 agonist ivuxolimab in advanced cancers. For the wider study: Ivuxolimab, which targeted the costimulatory receptor OX40 (CD134), was an agonistic, fully human IgG2 monoclonal antibody. Intravenous ivuxolimab was administered to patients every 2 weeks at six dose levels: 0.01, 0.1, 0.3, 1.5, 3 and 10 mg/kg. In the dose-escalation cohort, approximately 82% of patients were male, and the mean age was roughly 60 years, with a range of roughly 20 to 80. The paper reports the monotherapy dose-escalation portion (N of about 50 patients) of the phase I ivuxolimab trial. Of the roughly 53 patients in dose escalation, about 20 had hepatocellular carcinoma, roughly 15 had melanoma, 9 had renal cell carcinoma and 9 had head and neck cancer. The purpose of peripheral TCRbeta sequencing was to test whether ivuxolimab changed TCR sequence diversity and led to clonal T-cell expansion. Patients were allowed to have had prior anti-PD-1, anti-PD-L1 or anti-CTLA-4 therapy, and around two fifths of the dose-escalation patients had been treated with checkpoint inhibitors. Partial responses were achieved by three dose-escalation patients, of whom one had hepatocellular carcinoma and two had cutaneous melanoma. Study-level results and caveats: After ivuxolimab, expanded clones were on average more numerous among CD8+ T cells than among CD4+ T cells. At doses of 0.1 to 3.0 mg/kg, clonal expansion of both CD4+ and CD8+ blood T cells was observed from baseline to week 6. The antigen specificity of the peripheral T cells that underwent clonal expansion was not determined. Partial responders in the 0.1-3.0 mg/kg groups had among the lowest normalized peripheral clonal expansion, especially among CD8+ T cells. Low levels of normalized T-cell clonal expansion were also shown by some nonresponding patients.

Patients with a history of autoimmune disease or receiving systemic immunosuppression were excluded from the trial. Peripheral blood for TCR sequencing was drawn from every dose cohort at baseline, at cycle 4 day 1 and at cycle 7 day 1. The samples were drawn from a first-in-human, open-label, multicenter phase I dose-escalation trial of ivuxolimab. Adults with locally advanced or metastatic melanoma, renal cell carcinoma, hepatocellular carcinoma or head and neck squamous cell carcinoma were enrolled in the trial. CD4+ and CD8+ T cells were sorted separately from peripheral blood before TCR sequencing. To sequence the TCRbeta CDR3 region, genomic DNA was isolated from the sorted cells. The immunoSEQ Assay was used to sequence the TCRbeta CDR3 regions. The source is immuneACCESS, and TCRdb retained only in-frame sequences with V and J called. Part of the clones is not carried over; for the studies checked, unresolved V genes explain less than half of this, and the remainder is unexplained. This sample lists tens of thousands of clones; 75% to 90% were detected once. The ten biggest clones cover around a quarter of the sample.

This clone was found once. The antigen it recognizes is unknown. It has no much larger one-base neighbor in the sample; base qualities were not kept. The sequence was collected from an adult with an advanced solid tumor such as melanoma, head and neck, liver or kidney cancer. The sequences come from CD4+ or CD8+ T cells sorted from blood, collected in a trial of the OX40 agonist ivuxolimab.

The nucleotide sequence is TGTGCCAGCAGCCCTGACATATATGTGAGAAACACCATATATTTT. This is translated as CASSPDIYVRNTIYF. The chain is made from TRBV7-6 and TRBJ1-3; a confident D gene designation cannot be given. The CDR3 runs 15 amino acids, cysteine and phenylalanine included. The sequence is cut down to CDR3 DNA, 45 bases in frame from base 1. The germline V gene encodes CDR1 SGHVS and CDR2 FNYEAQ. The V and J ends are trimmed by 5 bases and 5 bases, leaving 16 bases between them. The variable domain in full, with residues beyond the CDR3 obtained from the reference TRBV7-6 and TRBJ1-3 genes, is GAGVSQSPRYKVTKRGQDVALRCDPISGHVSLYWYRQALGQGPEFLTYFNYEAQQDKSGLPNDRFSAERPEGSISTLTIQRTEQRDSAMYRCASSPDIYVRNTIYFGEGSWLTVV.